The 8 T cell receptor beta chains below all came from one sample that was sequenced in a study of vaccination effects on CD4 cells after COVID-19. For these receptors, no antigen is known. Profiled with immunoSEQ multiplex PCR; TCRdb holds only in-frame clones, not every one. This repertoire shows about 45,000 clones, approximately 70% found once; its top ten account for more than 30%. CD4+ T cells specific for antigen were expanded with viral peptide pools by the ViraFEST assay before sequencing. Once cultured for roughly ten days, the cells underwent separation to obtain CD4+ T cells. Sometime from March through December 2020, the person acquired a SARS-CoV-2 infection that PCR confirmed. This material consisted of CD4+ T cells from PBMCs cultured with a peptide pool, taken before COVID-19 vaccination. The receptors here all came from a human donor who had a prior SARS-CoV-2 infection.

J is TRBJ2-2 and V is TRBV3-1 (or the pseudogene TRBV3-2), with TRBD1 matching 9 bases. V shed 4 bases, J shed 5 bases, and the junction held 5 bases outside the gene matches. The CDR3 runs to 15 residues. Germline assignment: CDR1 LGHDT and CDR2 YNNKEL (reference sequence). The CDR3 DNA is TGTGCCAGCAGCCTCGGGACAGGGTGGACCGGGGAGCTGTTTTTT. Protein product: CASSLGTGWTGELFF.

The rearrangement uses TRBV19 and TRBJ2-3, with TRBD2 matching over 9 bases. Trimming at V came to 3 bases and at J to 4 bases, leaving 8 bases not matched to a gene. This CDR3 contains 16 residues. From germline, CDR1 is LNHDA and CDR2 SQIVND (reference sequence). The DNA of the CDR3 is TGTGCCAGTAGTATCTATGCGGGGGGGCTCTCAGATACGCAGTATTTT. Protein product: CASSIYAGGLSDTQYF.

The chain employs TRBV7-2 and TRBJ2-1, with 14 nucleotides matching TRBD2. The CDR3 spans 15 residues. J was trimmed by 7 bases and V by 1 base; bases with no gene match: 0. Germline CDR1 and CDR2: SGHTA and FQGNSA. CDR3 sequence: CASSLGLAGGNEQFF. The CDR3 bases are TGTGCCAGCAGCTTAGGACTAGCGGGAGGGAATGAGCAGTTCTTC.

The chain has TRBV7-3 and TRBJ2-1; 10 bases are shared with TRBD2. V shed 5 bases and J 5 bases; nucleotides not matched to a gene: 12. The CDR3 consists of 17 residues. The germline gives CDR1 SGHTA, CDR2 FQGTGA. CDR3 protein: CASSPRPGLAGDNEQFF. The CDR3 DNA is TGTGCCAGCAGCCCACGGCCGGGGCTAGCGGGAGACAATGAGCAGTTCTTC.

The V gene is TRBV5-1, the J gene TRBJ1-4; D is unresolved. Germline V gene data show CDR1 as SGHRS and CDR2 as YFSETQ. Trimming stripped 1 base from V and 5 bases from J, with 9 bases between. The CDR3 sequence is 14 residues long. The CDR3 region has the DNA TGCGCCAGCAGCTTGACCGACGGAAATGAAAAACTGTTTTTT. Translation: CASSLTDGNEKLFF.

The rearrangement joins TRBV2 to TRBJ2-5, with D tentatively TRBD1 or TRBD2 (5 bases each). In germline, CDR1 is SNHLY, CDR2 FYNNEI. This CDR3 spans 14 amino acids. V was shortened by 2 bases and J by 3 bases, with 10 bases between the two germline ends. The CDR3, as DNA: TGTGCCAGCAGTGAACAGGGTAGCGAAGAGACCCAGTACTTC. It specifies CASSEQGSEETQYF.

This clone was found a few times. The chain is built from TRBV6-7 and TRBJ2-7; possibly TRBD1 for D (6 bases). TRBV6-7 falls under the ORF class, with uncertain function. This CDR3 region has 14 residues. V was pared by 5 bases and J by 3 bases, with 14 bases between. The CDR3 DNA is TGTGCCAGCAGTGCCGCCCCGGACAGCTACGAGCAGTACTTC. The encoded protein is CASSAAPDSYEQYF.

J is TRBJ1-1 and V is TRBV19; D uncertain. The CDR3 has 15 residues. CDR1 LNHDA and CDR2 SQIVND come from the germline V gene (reference sequence). The V end lost 0 bases, the J end lost 7 bases, and 15 bases lay between the germline ends. CDR3 coding DNA: TGTGCCAGTAGTATAGATCGGTTAGGGATGGGTGAAGCTTTCTTT. It encodes CASSIDRLGMGEAFF.